This is a list of T cell receptor beta chains from one sample in a study of shared clonotypes between healthy human individuals. Libraries were prepared by immunoSEQ multiplex PCR; TCRdb keeps only in-frame clonotypes and omits some of them. The table has fewer than 2.5 million clones, approximately 93% seen once. Sequencing used naive CD4+ T cells from PBMCs. Receptor source: a young man in good health. Some clones in this sample may be carry-over from other donors' samples. Each CDR3 is given with its conserved first and last residue. The order of the fields is J gene, D gene, clone size, V gene, CDR3 protein, CDR3 DNA. D genes are given only for firm matches. Clone sizes are given selectively: once, few, many, or a class where the clone is expanded.

j_call: TRBJ2-1
d_call: NA
clone_size: NA
v_call: TRBV6-6
cdr3_aa: CASRPGSPSSYNEQFF
cdr3_nt: TGTGCCAGCCGCCCCGGGTCTCCGAGCTCCTACAATGAGCAGTTCTTC

j_call: TRBJ1-6
d_call: NA
clone_size: once
v_call: TRBV2
cdr3_aa: CASRDDSGNSPLHF
cdr3_nt: TGTGCCAGCAGGGACGACAGCGGTAATTCACCCCTCCACTTT

j_call: TRBJ2-3
d_call: NA
clone_size: NA
v_call: TRBV27
cdr3_aa: CASSKTGVDTDTQYF
cdr3_nt: TGTGCCAGCAGTAAGACGGGAGTTGACACAGATACGCAGTATTTT

j_call: TRBJ2-7
d_call: NA
clone_size: NA
v_call: TRBV5-1
cdr3_aa: CASSLDSPRYEQYF
cdr3_nt: TGCGCCAGCAGCTTAGACTCCCCGCGCTACGAGCAGTACTTC

j_call: TRBJ1-6
d_call: TRBD1
clone_size: NA
v_call: TRBV10-3
cdr3_aa: CAISETSGTDNSPLHF
cdr3_nt: TGTGCCATCAGTGAGACCTCCGGGACAGATAATTCACCCCTCCACTTT

j_call: TRBJ2-7
d_call: TRBD2
clone_size: NA
v_call: TRBV6-1
cdr3_aa: CASSLAGGMAYEQYF
cdr3_nt: TGTGCCAGCTCACTAGCGGGTGGGATGGCCTACGAGCAGTACTTC

j_call: TRBJ1-5
d_call: NA
clone_size: NA
v_call: TRBV7-8
cdr3_aa: CASSLDRARNQPQHF
cdr3_nt: TGTGCCAGCAGCTTAGACAGGGCTCGGAATCAGCCCCAGCATTTT

j_call: TRBJ2-7
d_call: NA
clone_size: NA
v_call: TRBV4-1
cdr3_aa: CASSLLGSKVDEQYF
cdr3_nt: TGCGCCAGCAGCCTCCTGGGCTCTAAAGTGGACGAGCAGTACTTC

j_call: TRBJ2-1
d_call: TRBD2
clone_size: NA
v_call: TRBV7-9
cdr3_aa: CASSSIAGVNEQFF
cdr3_nt: TGTGCCAGCAGCTCGATAGCGGGAGTAAATGAGCAGTTCTTC

j_call: TRBJ1-2
d_call: TRBD1
clone_size: once
v_call: TRBV30
cdr3_aa: CAWRGTGGFRYGYTF
cdr3_nt: TGTGCCTGGAGGGGGACAGGGGGCTTTCGCTATGGCTACACCTTC

j_call: TRBJ2-7
d_call: TRBD2
clone_size: NA
v_call: TRBV5-4
cdr3_aa: CASSLASGSKEQYF
cdr3_nt: TGTGCCAGCAGCTTGGCTAGCGGGAGTAAGGAGCAGTACTTC

j_call: TRBJ2-3
d_call: TRBD2
clone_size: NA
v_call: TRBV7-2
cdr3_aa: CASSPKGLAGGRPDTQYF
cdr3_nt: TGTGCCAGCAGCCCGAAGGGACTAGCGGGAGGGCGGCCAGATACGCAGTATTTT

j_call: TRBJ2-2
d_call: NA
clone_size: NA
v_call: TRBV6-1
cdr3_aa: CASVSRSPNTGELFF
cdr3_nt: TGTGCCAGCGTAAGCAGAAGCCCGAACACCGGGGAGCTGTTTTTT

j_call: TRBJ2-1
d_call: TRBD2
clone_size: once
v_call: TRBV2
cdr3_aa: CASGLAWGNEQFF
cdr3_nt: TGTGCCAGTGGACTAGCGTGGGGCAATGAGCAGTTCTTC

j_call: TRBJ1-4
d_call: NA
clone_size: NA
v_call: TRBV9
cdr3_aa: CASSLGDTNEKLFF
cdr3_nt: TGTGCCAGCAGCCTTGGGGATACTAATGAAAAACTGTTTTTT

j_call: TRBJ2-7
d_call: NA
clone_size: NA
v_call: TRBV6-1
cdr3_aa: CASSGDGGGSYEQYF
cdr3_nt: TGTGCCAGCAGTGGGGACGGGGGCGGCTCCTACGAGCAGTACTTC

j_call: TRBJ2-7
d_call: NA
clone_size: NA
v_call: TRBV28
cdr3_aa: CASGYEQYF
cdr3_nt: TGTGCCAGCGGCTACGAGCAGTACTTC

j_call: TRBJ1-1
d_call: TRBD1
clone_size: few
v_call: TRBV29-1
cdr3_aa: CSVRGDSMTEAFF
cdr3_nt: TGCAGCGTGAGGGGGGACAGTATGACTGAAGCTTTCTTT

j_call: TRBJ2-1
d_call: NA
clone_size: NA
v_call: TRBV15
cdr3_aa: CATSRGTMAQPREFF
cdr3_nt: TGTGCCACCAGCAGGGGAACAATGGCCCAACCAAGGGAGTTCTTC

j_call: TRBJ2-1
d_call: NA
clone_size: NA
v_call: TRBV6-4
cdr3_aa: CASSDTLRGRYNEQFF
cdr3_nt: TGTGCCAGCAGTGACACGTTGCGGGGCCGGTACAATGAGCAGTTCTTC

j_call: TRBJ2-2
d_call: TRBD1
clone_size: NA
v_call: TRBV29-1
cdr3_aa: CSVGTLTGMNTGELFF
cdr3_nt: TGCAGCGTTGGGACCTTGACAGGGATGAACACCGGGGAGCTGTTTTTT

j_call: TRBJ1-4
d_call: TRBD1
clone_size: NA
v_call: TRBV15
cdr3_aa: CATTLGAGTGRKLFF
cdr3_nt: TGTGCCACCACCCTGGGGGCCGGGACAGGGCGAAAACTGTTTTTT

j_call: TRBJ2-1
d_call: TRBD2
clone_size: NA
v_call: TRBV4-1
cdr3_aa: CASSQDDRQTLAGFVNEQFF
cdr3_nt: TGCGCCAGCAGCCAAGATGACAGACAAACACTAGCGGGATTTGTCAATGAGCAGTTCTTC

j_call: TRBJ2-3
d_call: TRBD2
clone_size: NA
v_call: TRBV5-1
cdr3_aa: CASSYLGLAGVSTDTQYF
cdr3_nt: TGCGCCAGCAGCTACTTAGGACTAGCGGGAGTAAGCACAGATACGCAGTATTTT

j_call: TRBJ1-6
d_call: NA
clone_size: NA
v_call: TRBV28
cdr3_aa: CASIEGRRTYNSPLHF
cdr3_nt: TGTGCCAGTATTGAGGGGAGAAGGACCTATAATTCACCCCTCCACTTT

j_call: TRBJ2-5
d_call: NA
clone_size: NA
v_call: TRBV7-3
cdr3_aa: CASSLDRLETQYF
cdr3_nt: TGTGCCAGCAGCTTAGACAGGTTAGAGACCCAGTACTTC

j_call: TRBJ2-3
d_call: TRBD2
clone_size: NA
v_call: TRBV28
cdr3_aa: CASPPSGTSGTDTQYF
cdr3_nt: TGTGCCAGCCCACCCTCGGGAACTAGCGGAACAGATACGCAGTATTTT

j_call: TRBJ2-5
d_call: TRBD2
clone_size: NA
v_call: TRBV5-8
cdr3_aa: CASSWGLLKETQYF
cdr3_nt: TGTGCCAGCAGCTGGGGACTATTAAAAGAGACCCAGTACTTC

j_call: TRBJ2-7
d_call: NA
clone_size: NA
v_call: TRBV12-5
cdr3_aa: CASGFWGSYEQYF
cdr3_nt: TGTGCTAGTGGTTTCTGGGGCTCCTACGAGCAGTACTTC

j_call: TRBJ2-7
d_call: NA
clone_size: NA
v_call: TRBV30
cdr3_aa: CAWSDRDSYEQYF
cdr3_nt: TGTGCCTGGAGTGACAGGGACTCCTACGAGCAGTACTTC

j_call: TRBJ1-3
d_call: NA
clone_size: NA
v_call: TRBV18
cdr3_aa: CASSPSRAGNTIYF
cdr3_nt: TGTGCCAGCTCACCATCCCGGGCTGGAAACACCATATATTTT

j_call: TRBJ2-5
d_call: NA
clone_size: NA
v_call: TRBV30
cdr3_aa: CAWSVQVQETQYF
cdr3_nt: TGTGCCTGGAGTGTACAGGTCCAGGAGACCCAGTACTTC

j_call: TRBJ1-3
d_call: NA
clone_size: once
v_call: TRBV6-1
cdr3_aa: CASSRQGTGNTIYF
cdr3_nt: TGTGCCAGCAGTCGGCAGGGAACTGGAAACACCATATATTTT

j_call: TRBJ1-4
d_call: TRBD1
clone_size: NA
v_call: TRBV5-8
cdr3_aa: CASSIGDRTTNEKLFF
cdr3_nt: TGTGCCAGCAGCATCGGGGACAGAACAACTAATGAAAAACTGTTTTTT

j_call: TRBJ1-5
d_call: NA
clone_size: NA
v_call: TRBV19
cdr3_aa: CASSIAAVLNQPQHF
cdr3_nt: TGTGCCAGTAGTATCGCGGCAGTTTTGAATCAGCCCCAGCATTTT

j_call: TRBJ1-3
d_call: NA
clone_size: NA
v_call: TRBV2
cdr3_aa: CASTGQSSGNTIYF
cdr3_nt: TGTGCCAGCACCGGACAGTCGTCTGGAAACACCATATATTTT

j_call: TRBJ2-7
d_call: NA
clone_size: once
v_call: TRBV5-1
cdr3_aa: CASSFSGDLLNF
cdr3_nt: TGCGCCAGCAGCTTCTCGGGGGACCTCTTAAACTTC

j_call: TRBJ1-5
d_call: NA
clone_size: NA
v_call: TRBV7-9
cdr3_aa: CASSLGVVAGSPGQPQHF
cdr3_nt: TGTGCCAGCAGCTTAGGGGTCGTGGCAGGGTCACCGGGTCAGCCCCAGCATTTT

j_call: TRBJ1-4
d_call: NA
clone_size: once
v_call: TRBV6-6
cdr3_aa: CASSPWGGLGEKLFF
cdr3_nt: TGTGCCAGCAGTCCCTGGGGAGGGCTGGGCGAAAAACTGTTTTTT

j_call: TRBJ1-3
d_call: TRBD1
clone_size: NA
v_call: TRBV5-1
cdr3_aa: CASSLAQGVNTIYF
cdr3_nt: TGCGCCAGCAGCTTGGCACAGGGGGTAAACACCATATATTTT

j_call: TRBJ2-7
d_call: TRBD2
clone_size: NA
v_call: TRBV5-6
cdr3_aa: CASSLVSGRRYEQYF
cdr3_nt: TGTGCCAGCAGCTTGGTTAGCGGGAGGAGGTACGAGCAGTACTTC